This T cell receptor (beta chain) was retrieved from a study of blood T cells in healthy people across ages. Study outcomes and limitations: With age, beta diversity per million T cells declined roughly linearly, significantly by over 35.

Worth noting for this clonotype: No antigen is known for it. At one of its ends the junction is not consistent with the germline gene, which may arise from a read error.

Then a second PCR, running about 7 to 11 cycles, was carried out with a sample-barcoded 5' primer and a J-beta primer mix. TCRdb used MiXCR to reprocess the 5' RACE reads, holding one entry per CDR3 protein. Of some 1.5 million distinct CDR3 sequences in the sample, 25% to 30% were seen once. Germline V gene sequence: CDR1 SGHKS, CDR2 YYEKEE (reference sequence). The CDR3 runs to 16 residues. This chain links TRBV5-5 with TRBJ1-1; no definite D call. The receptor was derived from a woman in her thirties in good health. The sample consisted of blood. CDR3 nucleotides: TGTGCCGGCAGCTTCGGGCACGAAACCTTTAACACTGAAGCTTTCTTT. This translates into CAGSFGHETFNTEAFF.